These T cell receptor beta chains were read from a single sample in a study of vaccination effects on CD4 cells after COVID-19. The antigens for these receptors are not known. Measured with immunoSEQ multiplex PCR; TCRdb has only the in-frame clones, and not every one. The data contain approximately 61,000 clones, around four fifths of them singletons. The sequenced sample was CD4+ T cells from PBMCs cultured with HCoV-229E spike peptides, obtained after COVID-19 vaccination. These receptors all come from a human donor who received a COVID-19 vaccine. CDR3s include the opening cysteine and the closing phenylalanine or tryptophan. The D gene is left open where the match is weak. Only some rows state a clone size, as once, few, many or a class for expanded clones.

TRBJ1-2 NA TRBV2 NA CASRPLVVYGYTF TGTGCCAGCAGGCCGCTCGTCGTCTATGGCTACACCTTC
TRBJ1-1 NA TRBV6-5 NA CASSGVTEAFF TGTGCCAGCAGCGGGGTTACTGAAGCTTTCTTT
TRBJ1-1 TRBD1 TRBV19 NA CASSTGQGRRTEAFF TGTGCCAGTAGTACTGGACAGGGGAGAAGGACTGAAGCTTTCTTT
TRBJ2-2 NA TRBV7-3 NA CASSEQRTTGELFF TGTGCCAGCAGCGAACAGAGGACCACCGGGGAGCTGTTTTTT
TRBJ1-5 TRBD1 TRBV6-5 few CASSLLGQGNQPQHF TGTGCCAGCAGCCTCCTTGGACAGGGCAATCAGCCCCAGCATTTT
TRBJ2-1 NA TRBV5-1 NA CASSLVGLNYNEQFF TGCGCCAGCAGCTTGGTAGGTCTGAACTACAATGAGCAGTTCTTC
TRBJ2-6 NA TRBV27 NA CASSLNREAYGANVLTF TGTGCCAGCAGTTTGAACAGGGAGGCATATGGGGCCAACGTCCTGACTTTC
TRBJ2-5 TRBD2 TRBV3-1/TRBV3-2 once CASSPSGLPETQYF TGTGCCAGCAGCCCTAGCGGGTTACCAGAGACCCAGTACTTC
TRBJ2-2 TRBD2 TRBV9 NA CASRPGLNTGELFF TGTGCCAGCAGGCCGGGACTAAACACCGGGGAGCTGTTTTTT
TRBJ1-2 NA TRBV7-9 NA CASSLNGMPDYGYTF TGTGCCAGCAGCCTGAATGGGATGCCAGACTATGGCTACACCTTC
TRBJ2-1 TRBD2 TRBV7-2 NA CASSLAGGSNEQFF TGTGCCAGCAGCTTGGCGGGGGGGTCGAATGAGCAGTTCTTC
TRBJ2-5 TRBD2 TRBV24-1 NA CATGSAGSETQYF TGTGCCACGGGGTCAGCGGGGTCAGAGACCCAGTACTTC
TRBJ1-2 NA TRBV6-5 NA CASSYSPGAGGYTF TGTGCCAGCAGTTACTCCCCGGGGGCCGGAGGCTACACCTTC
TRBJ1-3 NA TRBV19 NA CASSFHPSGNTIYF TGTGCCAGTAGTTTCCACCCATCTGGAAACACCATATATTTT
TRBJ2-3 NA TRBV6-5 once CASSSPRRTSTDTQYF TGTGCCAGCAGTTCCCCCCGCCGGACTAGCACAGATACGCAGTATTTT
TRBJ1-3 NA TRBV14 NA CASSSQALLFGNTIYF TGTGCCAGCAGCTCCCAGGCCCTGCTCTTTGGAAACACCATATATTTT
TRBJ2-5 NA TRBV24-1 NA CATSPDRDAETQYF TGTGCCACCAGCCCCGACCGGGACGCTGAGACCCAGTACTTC
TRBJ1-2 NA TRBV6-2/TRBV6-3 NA CASSSFGQGNTF NA
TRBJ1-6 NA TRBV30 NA CAWGGARLKPLHF TGTGCCTGGGGCGGGGCTCGACTCAAACCCCTCCACTTT
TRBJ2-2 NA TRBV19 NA CASSKPGGGELFF TGTGCCAGTAGTAAACCAGGCGGCGGGGAGCTGTTTTTT
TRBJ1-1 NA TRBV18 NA CASSPFGGQQIGTEAFF TGTGCCAGCTCACCGTTTGGGGGCCAGCAAATCGGCACTGAAGCTTTCTTT
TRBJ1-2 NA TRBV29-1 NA CSAALNGGNGYTF TGCAGCGCGGCCCTAAATGGGGGTAATGGCTACACCTTC
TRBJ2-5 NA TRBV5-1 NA CASSPSGLQETQYF TGCGCCAGCAGCCCCTCGGGGCTCCAAGAGACCCAGTACTTC
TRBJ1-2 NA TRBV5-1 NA CASSLVFPGYGYTF TGCGCCAGCAGCTTGGTCTTCCCTGGCTATGGCTACACCTTC
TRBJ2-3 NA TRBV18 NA CASSPQGAGKDTDTQYF TGTGCCAGCTCACCCCAAGGAGCAGGGAAGGACACAGATACGCAGTATTTT
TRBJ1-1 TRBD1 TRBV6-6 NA CASSLTGTGLRAFF TGTGCCAGCAGCCTAACCGGGACAGGGTTGAGGGCTTTCTTT
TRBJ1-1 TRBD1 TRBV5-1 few CASSLTGGDTEAFF TGCGCCAGCAGCTTGACAGGGGGCGACACTGAAGCTTTCTTT
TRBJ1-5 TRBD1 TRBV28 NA CASSPTTGSLNQPQHF TGTGCCAGCAGTCCCACGACAGGGAGCCTCAATCAGCCCCAGCATTTT
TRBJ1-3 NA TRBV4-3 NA CASSQDLGEAGNTIYF TGCGCCAGCAGCCAAGACCTCGGGGAGGCTGGAAACACCATATATTTT
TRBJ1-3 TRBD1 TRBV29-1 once CSVGDRAAGNTIYF TGCAGCGTAGGGGACAGGGCGGCTGGAAACACCATATATTTT
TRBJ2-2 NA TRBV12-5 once CASGLTPDGVVTNTGELFF TGTGCTAGTGGTTTGACTCCCGACGGGGTTGTAACGAACACCGGGGAGCTGTTTTTT
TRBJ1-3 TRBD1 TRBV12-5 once CASGLGDRESSGNTIYF TGTGCTAGTGGTTTGGGCGACAGGGAAAGCTCTGGAAACACCATATATTTT
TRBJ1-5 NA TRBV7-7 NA CASSSGGTPDLYSNQPQHF TGTGCCAGCAGCTCCGGTGGGACACCCGATCTATATAGCAATCAGCCCCAGCATTTT
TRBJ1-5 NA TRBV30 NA CAWSVFSPKGPQPQHF TGTGCCTGGAGTGTTTTTTCCCCCAAAGGGCCACAGCCCCAGCATTTT
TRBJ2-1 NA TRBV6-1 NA CASSELGGAEQFF TGTGCCAGCAGTGAACTGGGGGGGGCCGAGCAGTTCTTC
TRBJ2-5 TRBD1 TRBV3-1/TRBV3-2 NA CASSQSGTGLQTQYF TGTGCCAGCAGCCAATCCGGGACAGGATTGCAGACCCAGTACTTC
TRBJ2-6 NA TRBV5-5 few CASSFTGAGANVLTF TGTGCCAGCAGCTTCACGGGAGCTGGGGCCAACGTCCTGACTTTC
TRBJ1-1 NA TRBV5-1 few CASSYSRQADTEAFF TGCGCCAGCAGCTACTCCCGACAGGCCGACACTGAAGCTTTCTTT
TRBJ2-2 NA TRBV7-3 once CASSPQIRENTGELFF TGTGCCAGCAGCCCTCAAATCCGGGAGAACACCGGGGAGCTGTTTTTT